The subject of this entry is one TCR beta chain. What it binds is not known. These data are taken from a study of identical twins. Whole-study findings and limits: Less excess twin sharing appeared in beta out-of-frame sequences.

Healthy Caucasians, and only they, were the donors. Germline CDR1 MNHNS, CDR2 SASEGT. CDR3 length: 15 residues. V shed 1 base, J shed 7 bases, and the junction held 3 bases outside the gene matches. A template switching step contributed a universal primer site, while unique molecular identifiers were present in the cDNA. MiXCR, run by TCRdb on the 5' RACE reads, gives a single entry per CDR3 protein. The data show a few hundred thousand distinct CDR3 sequences, with about 13% seen just once and more than 3.5% held by the top ten. This sample was also put to use in a study of yellow fever vaccine responses in identical twins.

The sequence was obtained from a woman younger than 30 in good health. Sequencing was performed on memory (CD45RO+) T cells sorted from blood. The J gene is TRBJ2-1, the V gene TRBV6-1; TRBD2 matches 11 bases. CDR3 sequence (DNA): TGTGCCAGCAGTGAAGAACTAGCGGGAGTTAATGAGCAGTTCTTC. Translating gives CASSEELAGVNEQFF.